This T cell receptor beta chain is drawn from a study of T cells in localized non-small cell lung cancer. Study results and limitations: Uninvolved adjacent lung showed higher T cell clonality than tumor. Greater T cell density in blood accompanied longer overall survival. Because researchers sequenced only one region of the tumor, heterogeneity is still possible. Across samples, adjacent lung featured a median roughly 60 of the top 100 tumor clones.

Clones were read by immunoSEQ multiplex PCR, and TCRdb kept only the in-frame ones, dropping some. The table shows fewer than 90,000 clones, with 84% occurring only once. Notes on this clone: Its antigen is undetermined.

The starting material was peripheral blood, obtained before any cancer treatment. The clonotype comes from a man aged 40-75 years with stage I lung adenocarcinoma.

Here the CDR3 DNA reads TGTGCCAGCAGTTACGAGGAGGGTAGCACAGATACGCAGTATTTT. Translation gives CASSYEEGSTDTQYF. This chain joins TRBV6-5 and TRBJ2-3; D perhaps matches TRBD2 (6 bases). CDR1 and CDR2 (germline): MNHEY, SVGAGI. V shed 2 bases and J shed 0 bases, with 9 bases lying between them. CDR3 length equals 15 residues.